The entry below describes one TCR beta chain. Clones were read by immunoSEQ multiplex PCR, and TCRdb kept only the in-frame ones, dropping some. The table records 80,000 to 100,000 clones, 85% to 90% of them present only once. The sample comes from a study of blood T cell repertoires in COVID-19. Study summary: Acute and convalescent COVID-19 specimens originated in the United States, Italy and Spain. The cDNA or gDNA used as material had been derived from T cells, B-cell-depleted T cells, or PBMCs.

The CDR3 loop spans 14 amino acids. The germline V gene has CDR1 SGHTS and CDR2 YDEGEE. Trimming took off 5 bases at V and 8 bases at J, with 14 bases between the two ends. The sample consisted of peripheral blood. The TCR originated in a human donor with active COVID-19. The donor label of this sample is uncertain. This chain links TRBV5-8 with TRBJ1-6, with D hard to call. In nucleotides, the CDR3 is TGTGCCAGCAGTCCCGGGATTTCAGATTCACCCCTCCACTTT. It encodes CASSPGISDSPLHF.